The TCR beta chain under discussion was sequenced for a study of blood T cell repertoires in COVID-19. TCRdb's copy holds only in-frame clones and misses some; the assay was immunoSEQ multiplex PCR. The repertoire holds about 38,000 clones, approximately 69% seen once, with over 9.5% in the top ten. This clone was seen a single time. CDR3 length: 14 residues. V trimming: 6 bases; J trimming: 4 bases; junction bases outside the gene matches: 9. Germline values: CDR1 MNHEY, CDR2 SMNVEV (reference sequence). The rearrangement uses TRBV27 and TRBJ2-7, with 7 nucleotides matching TRBD1. The sequencing sample was made of peripheral blood. The origin of this receptor is a man in his 70s with COVID-19, enrolled during active disease. The CDR3 DNA sequence: TGTGCCAGCAGCTTGGACAGGCAAGGGTACGAGCAGTACTTC. Translating gives CASSLDRQGYEQYF.